This TCR beta chain was sequenced during a study of blood T cell repertoires in COVID-19. This clone was recorded only once. This CDR3 contains 16 residues. Germline CDR1 and CDR2: SGHDT and YYEEEE. The V end was cut by 4 bases, the J end by 4 bases, with 20 bases between. Assay used: immunoSEQ multiplex PCR; TCRdb lists only in-frame clones, some missing. Among approximately 100,000 clones, roughly 81% were seen once, and the ten largest hold approximately 2.1%. The origin of this receptor is a human donor in a cohort sampled during active COVID-19. The rearrangement joins TRBV5-6 to TRBJ2-5; perhaps TRBD1 as D (6 bases). Sequenced sample: peripheral blood. CDR3 bases: TGTGCCAGCAGCCCCGGCCTTGGGGCAGGGGTAGAGACCCAGTACTTC. This sequence encodes CASSPGLGAGVETQYF.